The 2 T cell receptor beta chains listed next were all sequenced from one sample in a study of shared clonotypes between healthy human individuals. CD8 cells regarded as naive lacked CD45RO, were positively chosen for CCR7, and omitted terminally differentiated effector memory CD45RA+ cells. Here immunoSEQ multiplex PCR was the method, and the copy in TCRdb shows in-frame clones only, minus some. The profile shows over 2,000,000 clones, about 93% of them singletons. Specimen: naive CD8+ T cells from PBMCs. Receptors were obtained from a man between 18 and 35 years old in good health. Some clones in this sample may be carry-over from other donors' samples.

V usage is TRBV6-1 and J usage is TRBJ1-1; D perhaps matches TRBD1 (5 bases). V lost 5 bases and J 11 bases, leaving 18 bases between the germline ends. The CDR3 is 13 residues long. Per germline, CDR1 MNHNS and CDR2 SASEGT. The CDR3 region has the DNA TGTGCCAGCAGTAGCCGGGGCAAGGACGAGGCTTTCTTT. Protein sequence: CASSSRGKDEAFF.

The chain is built from TRBV2 and TRBJ2-7, with D possibly matching TRBD2 (5 bases). CDR1 and CDR2 from the germline V gene are SNHLY and FYNNEI. The CDR3 totals 10 residues. The V end was cut by 8 bases, the J end by 4 bases, with 6 bases between. DNA for the CDR3: TGTGCCAGCGGCGGGTACGAGCAGTACTTC. Translating gives CASGGYEQYF.